Presented here are 5 T cell receptor beta chains from one specimen sequenced in a study of T cell responses to AZD1222 COVID-19 vaccine. Produced via immunoSEQ multiplex PCR; TCRdb's table is partial and in-frame only. The sample comprises around 80,000 clones, 88% of which are singletons, and about a tenth rests with the top ten. Sequenced here: peripheral blood, sampled on day 0 of AZD1222 vaccination. Source of these receptors: an adult in good health.

This clone was detected only a few times. This CDR3 reads CASSFNPTGGGEQYF. CDR3 bases: TGTGCCAGCAGTTTTAATCCGACAGGGGGCGGCGAGCAGTACTTC. The rearrangement links TRBV27 to TRBJ2-7, with 10 bases identical to TRBD1. Trimming took 3 bases from V and 6 from J; bases not matched to a gene: 8. The germline CDR1 and CDR2 sequences are MNHEY and SMNVEV (reference sequence). This CDR3 is built from 15 residues.

J is TRBJ1-3 and V is TRBV6-6; no clear D. This CDR3 region has 13 residues. Trimming took off 5 bases at V and 4 bases at J, with 9 bases between the two ends. Germline CDR1 is MNHNY and CDR2 is SVGAGI (reference sequence). Here the CDR3 reads CASSQTWGNTIYF. The CDR3 coding sequence is TGTGCCAGCAGTCAGACTTGGGGAAACACCATATATTTT.

The rearrangement links TRBV2 to TRBJ1-2; 9 nucleotides line up with TRBD1. Germline V gene lookup returns CDR1 SNHLY and CDR2 FYNNEI. The V segment lost 10 bases and the J segment 1 base; nucleotides outside the gene matches: 7. The CDR3 spans 14 residues. CDR3 coding DNA: TGTGCCATGTGGACAGGGGCAATTAACTATGGCTACACCTTC. Protein sequence: CAMWTGAINYGYTF.

The chain recombines TRBV19 with TRBJ2-7, with D uncertain. Per germline, CDR1 LNHDA and CDR2 SQIVND (reference sequence). This CDR3 contains 14 residues. Deletions cut 8 bases from V and 0 bases from J, with 14 bases between. CDR3 in DNA: TGTGCCAGTTCAACGTCGGGCGACTCCTACGAGCAGTACTTC. Translating it yields CASSTSGDSYEQYF.

The rearrangement joins TRBV10-3 to TRBJ1-1; weak D call: TRBD1 (5 bases). Per germline, CDR1 ENHRY and CDR2 SYGVKD. The CDR3 has 13 amino acids. Trimming stripped 4 bases from V and 3 bases from J, with 9 bases between. The CDR3 protein is CAISVRGDTEAFF. The CDR3 DNA reads as TGTGCCATCAGTGTTAGAGGGGACACTGAAGCTTTCTTT.